This T cell receptor beta chain was profiled in a study of blood T cells in healthy people across ages. Regarding the study as a whole: Diversity estimated from one million T cells was considered an underestimate.

Of note for this clonotype: Its antigen is undetermined.

Healthy Russian Caucasian donors spanned ages about 6 to 90 years. Samples had at least 6.5 million PBMCs isolated from them. A second about 7 to 11 cycle PCR used barcoded and J-beta primers. Sequencing yielded, for each sample, at least 2.5 million paired-end reads carrying CDR3. TCRdb re-derived calls from the 5' RACE reads in MiXCR, one entry per CDR3 protein. The sample lists about 640,000 distinct CDR3 sequences, under 65% occurring once. Input material: blood. The receptor was isolated from a man in his 60s in good health.

DNA for the CDR3: TGTGCCAGCAGCCCCGGACGGAACCAGTACTTC. Encoded protein: CASSPGRNQYF. The chain has TRBV11-2 and TRBJ2-7; D is undetermined. CDR3 length: 11 amino acids. CDR1 SGHAT and CDR2 FQNNGV come from the germline V gene. Trimming took 5 bases from V and 10 from J, leaving 12 bases between them.